The clone carrying this T cell receptor beta chain was recorded a few times. V shed 5 bases and J 8 bases; nucleotides not matched to a gene: 12. Germline V gene sequence: CDR1 DFQATT, CDR2 SNEGSKA (reference sequence). CDR3 length: 15 amino acids. This sample is drawn from a study of T cells in Graves' hyperthyroidism and ophthalmopathy. Amplification of TCR beta CDR3 regions used RNA as the template. When the TCR CDR3 underwent first-round RT-PCR, the HTBI primer set was used. TCRdb re-called the multiplex PCR reads through MiXCR, storing one row per CDR3 protein. The data contain about 210,000 distinct CDR3 sequences, about a sixth of them seen just once; the ten biggest clones take up around 50%.

What was sequenced was blood. V and J are TRBV20-1 and TRBJ1-4, with 9 bases lining up with TRBD1. The receptor's source is a man aged 50 or older with Graves' hyperthyroidism. The CDR3 DNA sequence: TGCAGTGCTCTCTCCGAACAGGGGGCGGGGGAAAAACTGTTTTTT. Translation: CSALSEQGAGEKLFF.